This T cell receptor beta chain was sequenced in a study of blood T cell repertoires in COVID-19. Overall study: T cells, B-cell-depleted T cells, or PBMCs provided the cDNA or gDNA that served as material.

The CDR3 has 15 amino acids. In germline, CDR1 is SGHRS, CDR2 YFSETQ. With 2 bases clipped from V and 5 bases from J, the junction kept 6 bases outside the gene matches. TCRdb keeps only in-frame clones here, not all; method: immunoSEQ multiplex PCR. Of about 81,000 clones listed, about four fifths are singletons. This clonotype was sampled from a human donor in a cohort sampled during active COVID-19. The specimen sequenced was peripheral blood. The rearrangement joins TRBV5-1 to TRBJ2-3; 9 nucleotides align to TRBD2. The CDR3 spells CASSLLAGGLDTQYF. The CDR3 coding sequence is TGCGCCAGCAGCTTACTCGCGGGGGGGCTAGATACGCAGTATTTT.